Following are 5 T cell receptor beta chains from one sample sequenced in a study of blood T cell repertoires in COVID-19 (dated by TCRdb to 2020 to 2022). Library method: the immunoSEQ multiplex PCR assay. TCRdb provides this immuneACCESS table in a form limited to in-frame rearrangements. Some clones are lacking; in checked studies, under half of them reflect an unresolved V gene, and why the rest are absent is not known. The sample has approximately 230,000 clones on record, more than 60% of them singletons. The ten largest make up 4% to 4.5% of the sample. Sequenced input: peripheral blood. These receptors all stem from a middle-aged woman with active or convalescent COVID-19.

CDR3 coding DNA: TGTGCCAGCTCTAAGGACAGCTATAATTCACCCCTCCACTTT. Translating gives CASSKDSYNSPLHF. V is TRBV2 and J is TRBJ1-6; perhaps TRBD1 as D (6 bases). V lost 8 bases to trimming and J lost 3 bases, with 11 bases between them. The CDR3 consists of 14 residues. Germline lookup yields CDR1 SNHLY and CDR2 FYNNEI.

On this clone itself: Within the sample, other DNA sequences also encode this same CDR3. CDR3 protein: CASSPGQGEKLFF. DNA of the CDR3: TGTGCCAGCAGCCCCGGACAGGGGGAAAAACTGTTTTTT. The V gene is TRBV3-1 (or the pseudogene TRBV3-2), the J gene TRBJ1-4, with 9 bases lining up with TRBD1. V dropped 4 bases and J dropped 8; count of bases not matched to a gene: 2. CDR1 and CDR2 from the germline V gene are LGHDT and YNNKEL (reference sequence). This CDR3 is 13 amino acids long.

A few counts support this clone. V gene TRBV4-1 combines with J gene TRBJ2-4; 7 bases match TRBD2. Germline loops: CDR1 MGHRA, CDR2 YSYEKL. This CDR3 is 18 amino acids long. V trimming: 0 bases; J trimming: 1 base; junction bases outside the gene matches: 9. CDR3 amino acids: CASSQESGMVRAKNIQYF. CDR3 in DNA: TGCGCCAGCAGCCAAGAAAGCGGGATGGTTAGGGCCAAAAACATTCAGTACTTC.

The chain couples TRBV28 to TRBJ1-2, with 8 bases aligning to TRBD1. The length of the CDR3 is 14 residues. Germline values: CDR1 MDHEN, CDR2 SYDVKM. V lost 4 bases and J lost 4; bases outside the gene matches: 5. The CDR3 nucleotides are TGTGCCAGCAGTTACAGACAGGGGTTCTATGGCTACACCTTC. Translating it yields CASSYRQGFYGYTF.

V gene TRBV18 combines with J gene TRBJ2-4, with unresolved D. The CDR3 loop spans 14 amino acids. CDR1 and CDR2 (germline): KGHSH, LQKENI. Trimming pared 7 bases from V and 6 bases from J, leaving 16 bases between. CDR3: CASFSPGVLNIQYF. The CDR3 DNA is TGTGCCAGCTTCTCACCGGGTGTTTTAAACATTCAGTACTTC.